Listed below are T cell receptor beta chains from one sample, sequenced in a study of blood T cell repertoires in COVID-19. Some clones are missing from TCRdb's copy, which holds only in-frame ones; the method was immunoSEQ multiplex PCR. Here the sample spans some 30,000 clones, 88% being singletons. Specimen: peripheral blood. The receptors shown here come from a woman older than 75 with active or convalescent COVID-19. The CDR3 runs from the conserved cysteine through the conserved F or W. D genes are given only for firm matches. Size is stated for part of the rows, as once, few or many counts, or as a class when the clone is expanded.

>TRBV5-1|NA|few|TRBJ1-4
CASSLSGRRFDEKLFF
TGCGCCAGCAGCTTGTCTGGAAGGAGGTTCGATGAAAAACTGTTTTTT
>TRBV5-4|TRBD2|NA|TRBJ2-3
CASSLDPRLASTDTQYF
TGTGCCAGCAGCTTGGACCCGCGACTAGCGAGCACAGATACGCAGTATTTT
>TRBV5-1|TRBD1|few|TRBJ1-2
CASSLGATGIDYGYTF
TGCGCCAGCAGCCTGGGTGCGACAGGGATCGACTATGGCTACACCTTC
>TRBV5-1|NA|NA|TRBJ1-1
CASRDMATEAFF
TGCGCCAGCCGGGACATGGCCACTGAAGCTTTCTTT
>TRBV29-1|NA|NA|TRBJ2-5
CSVVLAGLWRVTQYF
TGCAGCGTTGTTTTGGCAGGGTTGTGGAGGGTGACCCAGTACTTC
>TRBV4-1|NA|NA|TRBJ1-3
CASSQTGVGNTIYF
TGCGCCAGCAGCCAAACGGGGGTAGGAAACACCATATATTTT
>TRBV25-1|NA|few|TRBJ2-5
CASSEAVGVGETQYF
TGTGCCAGCAGTGAAGCGGTAGGGGTTGGAGAGACCCAGTACTTC
>TRBV23-1|NA|NA|TRBJ1-1
CASSQRSRRWHTEAFF
TGCGCCAGCAGTCAACGGAGTCGGCGTTGGCACACTGAAGCTTTCTTT
>TRBV21-1|NA|NA|TRBJ2-2
CASMRQGSGELFF
TGTGCCAGCATGAGACAGGGCTCCGGGGAGCTGTTTTTT
>TRBV5-4|TRBD2|NA|TRBJ2-3
CASSLELAGRPSTDTQYF
TGTGCCAGCAGCTTGGAACTAGCGGGTCGACCTAGCACAGATACGCAGTATTTT
>TRBV5-1|NA|NA|TRBJ2-6
CASSLGDSGANVLTF
TGCGCCAGCAGCTTAGGGGACTCTGGGGCCAACGTCCTGACTTTC
>TRBV7-9|NA|NA|TRBJ2-3
CASSLSLTDTQYF
TGTGCCAGCAGCTTATCGTTGACAGATACGCAGTATTTT
>TRBV7-8|NA|NA|TRBJ2-7
CASSYETTGKPYEQYF
TGTGCCAGCAGCTATGAAACGACAGGAAAACCCTACGAGCAGTACTTC
>TRBV9|TRBD2|few|TRBJ2-7
CATPLGGGSRYEQYF
TGTGCCACTCCATTGGGGGGGGGATCCAGATACGAGCAGTACTTC
>TRBV28|NA|NA|TRBJ1-3
CASSSPGGISGNTIYF
TGTGCCAGCAGCTCGCCGGGGGGTATCTCTGGAAACACCATATATTTT
>TRBV30|NA|NA|TRBJ1-3
CAWVRVPSGNTIYF
TGTGCCTGGGTTCGGGTCCCCTCTGGAAACACCATATATTTT
>TRBV7-2|TRBD1|NA|TRBJ1-1
CASSLRRQGGGAEAFF
TGTGCCAGCAGCTTAAGGCGACAGGGTGGGGGCGCTGAAGCTTTCTTT
>TRBV5-1|TRBD1|NA|TRBJ2-1
CASSLTGGSYNEQFF
TGCGCCAGCAGCTTAACAGGGGGTTCCTACAATGAGCAGTTCTTC
>TRBV19|TRBD1|NA|TRBJ1-5
CASSTPDRGNNQPQHF
TGTGCCAGTAGTACTCCGGACAGGGGAAACAATCAGCCCCAGCATTTT
>TRBV2|NA|NA|TRBJ1-1
CATHGGRNTEAFF
TGTGCCACTCACGGGGGGAGGAACACTGAAGCTTTCTTT
>TRBV5-1|TRBD1|NA|TRBJ2-1
CASSLEPGQGNNEQFF
TGCGCCAGCAGCTTAGAGCCGGGACAGGGGAACAATGAGCAGTTCTTC
>TRBV18|NA|once|TRBJ2-5
CASSTGLGIETQYF
TGTGCCAGCTCAACAGGGCTTGGGATAGAGACCCAGTACTTC
>TRBV19|NA|NA|TRBJ1-5
CASSRRESNQPQHF
TGTGCCAGTAGTAGGCGGGAGAGCAATCAGCCCCAGCATTTT
>TRBV9|TRBD1|few|TRBJ2-7
CASSETGTGGEQYF
TGTGCCAGCAGCGAAACAGGGACAGGTGGCGAGCAGTACTTC
>TRBV7-3|NA|NA|TRBJ2-5
CASSPIYGGVETQYF
TGTGCCAGCAGCCCCATTTATGGCGGGGTGGAGACCCAGTACTTC
>TRBV5-1|TRBD1|NA|TRBJ1-4
CASAAGQANEKLFF
TGCGCCAGTGCCGCGGGACAGGCTAATGAAAAACTGTTTTTT
>TRBV5-1|NA|NA|TRBJ2-7
CASSLGLSSSYEQYF
TGCGCCAGCAGCTTGGGACTTTCAAGCTCCTACGAGCAGTACTTC
>TRBV6-2/TRBV6-3|TRBD2|NA|TRBJ2-3
CASNPSGVNTQYF
TGTGCCAGCAACCCAAGCGGGGTTAATACGCAGTATTTT
>TRBV19|TRBD2|NA|TRBJ2-7
CASSVSGAFSYEQYF
TGTGCCAGTAGTGTTAGCGGGGCCTTCTCCTACGAGCAGTACTTC
>TRBV5-1|TRBD2|NA|TRBJ2-1
CASSALGTSGGFYNEQFF
TGCGCCAGCAGCGCATTGGGGACTAGCGGGGGATTTTACAATGAGCAGTTCTTC
>TRBV6-6|TRBD1|once|TRBJ2-7
CASSYGGDRAYEQYF
TGTGCCAGCAGTTACGGTGGGGACAGGGCCTACGAGCAGTACTTC
>TRBV2|TRBD2|NA|TRBJ2-1
CASSGQLASNEQFF
TGTGCCAGCAGTGGTCAACTAGCGAGCAATGAGCAGTTCTTC
>TRBV10-3|TRBD1|NA|TRBJ1-2
CAITSGGQGGYTF
TGTGCCATCACCTCAGGGGGTCAGGGTGGCTACACCTTC
>TRBV25-1|NA|NA|TRBJ1-2
CASSETGVLYGYTF
TGTGCCAGCAGTGAAACGGGGGTCCTCTATGGCTACACCTTC
>TRBV19|NA|NA|TRBJ1-2
CAIQGPGPYYGYTF
TGTGCCATCCAGGGGCCTGGGCCGTACTATGGCTACACCTTC